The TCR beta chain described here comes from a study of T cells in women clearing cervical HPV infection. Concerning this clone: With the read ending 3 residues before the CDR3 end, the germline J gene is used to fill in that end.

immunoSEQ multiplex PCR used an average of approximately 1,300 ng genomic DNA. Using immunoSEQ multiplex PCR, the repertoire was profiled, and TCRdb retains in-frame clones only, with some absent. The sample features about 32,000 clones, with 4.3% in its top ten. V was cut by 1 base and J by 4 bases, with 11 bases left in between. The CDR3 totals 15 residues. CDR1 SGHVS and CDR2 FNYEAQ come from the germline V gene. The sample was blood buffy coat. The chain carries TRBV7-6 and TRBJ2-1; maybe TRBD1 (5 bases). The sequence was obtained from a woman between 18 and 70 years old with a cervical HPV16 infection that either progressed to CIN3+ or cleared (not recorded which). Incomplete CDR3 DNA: TGTGCCAGCAGCTTAGACTTGGGGCTATACAATGAG. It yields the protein CASSLDLGLYNE. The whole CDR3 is CASSLDLGLYNEQFF.